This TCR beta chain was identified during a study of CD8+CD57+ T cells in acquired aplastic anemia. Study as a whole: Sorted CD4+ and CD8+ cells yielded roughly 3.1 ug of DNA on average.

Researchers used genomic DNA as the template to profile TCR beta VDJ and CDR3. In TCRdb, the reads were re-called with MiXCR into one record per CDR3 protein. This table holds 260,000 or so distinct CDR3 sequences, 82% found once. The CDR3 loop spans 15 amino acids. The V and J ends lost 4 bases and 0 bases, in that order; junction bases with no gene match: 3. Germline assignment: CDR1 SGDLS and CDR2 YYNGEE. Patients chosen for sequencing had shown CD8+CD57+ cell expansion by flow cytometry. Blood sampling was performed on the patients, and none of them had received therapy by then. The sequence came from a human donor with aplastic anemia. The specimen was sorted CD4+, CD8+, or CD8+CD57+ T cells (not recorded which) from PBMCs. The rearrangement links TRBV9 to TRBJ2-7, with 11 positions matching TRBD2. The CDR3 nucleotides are TGTGCCAGCAGCTTTGGGACTAGCGGCTCCTACGAGCAGTACTTC. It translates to CASSFGTSGSYEQYF.